A single sample is the source of the 24 T cell receptor beta chains below, sequenced in a study of T-cell memory formation after mild COVID-19. A single record per CDR3 protein comes from TCRdb applying MiXCR to the 5' RACE reads. This sample has under 600,000 distinct CDR3 sequences, with about 20% found just once. The sequenced material came from PBMCs or a T cell subset sorted from them (not recorded which). The receptors here all came from an adult woman who had mild COVID-19 (a few samples of this study predate the infection). Cell type and time point are not known.

A few counts support this clonotype. The chain recombines TRBV7-6 with TRBJ2-5, with TRBD2 identical over 10 bases. Germline assignment: CDR1 SGHVS and CDR2 FNYEAQ. Losses at the gene ends were 1 base for V and 3 bases for J; bases not matched to a gene: 5. The length of the CDR3 is 16 residues. Here the CDR3 DNA reads TGTGCCAGCAGCTTAGTTCGGACTAGCGGTAAAGAGACCCAGTACTTC. Translated: CASSLVRTSGKETQYF.

Only a few counts were recorded for this clonotype. The chain has TRBV15 and TRBJ1-2; TRBD1 might be the D (6 bases). Trimming removed 2 bases from V and 7 bases from J, with 20 bases in between. The CDR3 spans 16 residues. Per the germline V gene, CDR1 is LNHNV and CDR2 is YYDKDF (reference sequence). The CDR3 region has the DNA TGTGCCACCAGCAGAATCTTGGAAGGCAGGGGCCGTGGCTACACCTTC. Amino acids: CATSRILEGRGRGYTF.

In this sample, this clonotype turned up many times. V is TRBV7-3 and J is TRBJ1-2, with TRBD1 matching 7 bases. This CDR3 has 13 residues. The germline CDR1 and CDR2 sequences are SGHTA and FQGTGA. V was pared by 5 bases and J by 3 bases, with 3 bases of the junction left unmatched. The CDR3: CASSGQVDYGYTF. CDR3 nucleotide sequence: TGTGCCAGCAGCGGACAGGTGGACTATGGCTACACCTTC.

The V gene is TRBV7-9, the J gene TRBJ2-7; TRBD1 aligns across 10 bases. From germline, CDR1 is SEHNR and CDR2 FQNEAQ (reference sequence). The junction had 8 bases not matched to a gene; V was cut back by 0 bases and J by 3 bases. The CDR3 length is 17 residues. The CDR3 protein is CASSLAFRDRGFYEQYF. Written as DNA, the CDR3 is TGTGCCAGCAGCTTAGCCTTCCGGGACAGGGGTTTCTACGAGCAGTACTTC.

The genes are TRBV5-1 and TRBJ2-1; unclear D gene. The CDR3 spans 14 residues. Germline V gene sequence: CDR1 SGHRS, CDR2 YFSETQ. Between the trimmed V and J ends, which lost 0 bases and 1 base, there was a span of 5 bases. For the CDR3, the DNA is TGCGCCAGCAGCTTGGAGCTTTCCTACAATGAGCAGTTCTTC. It codes for CASSLELSYNEQFF.

This clonotype was counted once. The chain employs TRBV7-9 and TRBJ2-1; no definite D call. Trimming cost V 0 bases and J 15 bases, with 15 bases left between them. The CDR3 runs 13 residues. CDR1 and CDR2 from the germline V gene are SEHNR and FQNEAQ (reference sequence). In DNA, the CDR3 is TGTGCCAGCAGCTTAGCTTCCCCGTCCCATCGGTTCTTC. Translating it yields CASSLASPSHRFF.

This clonotype was seen more than once but under ten times. The rearrangement links TRBV15 to TRBJ2-2; D unresolved. CDR3 length: 15 amino acids. V was trimmed by 3 bases and J by 6 bases, leaving 14 bases between them. Germline V CDR1 and CDR2: LNHNV, YYDKDF (reference sequence). CDR3 bases: TGTGCCACCAGCAGTGGAAGGAATCGGGCCGGGGAGCTGTTTTTT. Translation: CATSSGRNRAGELFF.

The chain employs TRBV5-1 and TRBJ1-1; no clear D gene. The CDR3 contains 14 residues. Trimming removed 4 bases from V and 4 bases from J, with 14 bases in between. Germline V gene sequence: CDR1 SGHRS, CDR2 YFSETQ. The CDR3 here is CASSPVHGVTEAFF. The CDR3 DNA is TGCGCCAGCAGCCCGGTACATGGGGTCACTGAAGCTTTCTTT. Variable domain in full (rest from reference TRBV5-1 and TRBJ1-1): KAGVTQTPRYLIKTRGQQVTLSCSPISGHRSVSWYQQTPGQGLQFLFEYFSETQRNKGNFPGRFSGRQFSNSRSEMNVSTLELGDSALYLCASSPVHGVTEAFFGQGTRLTVV.

The chain carries TRBV9 and TRBJ2-7; D not resolved. The CDR3 totals 15 residues. The germline gives CDR1 SGDLS, CDR2 YYNGEE. The V end lost 0 bases, the J end lost 2 bases, and 12 bases lay between the germline ends. As DNA, the CDR3 is TGTGCCAGCAGCGTAGGATCTGTCCCAACCTACGAGCAGTACTTC. It specifies CASSVGSVPTYEQYF.

This clonotype occurred a few times. The chain is built from TRBV19 and TRBJ2-3, with TRBD2 matching 7 bases. Germline V gene sequence: CDR1 LNHDA, CDR2 SQIVND (reference sequence). J was trimmed by 6 bases and V by 7 bases; bases with no gene match: 10. The CDR3 is made up of 14 amino acids. The CDR3 nucleotides are TGTGCCAGTAAGGGAGGCGGGAGTGGGGATACGCAGTATTTT. Encoded protein: CASKGGGSGDTQYF.

This clonotype turned up a few times. Written as DNA, the CDR3 is TGTGCCACCAGCATCCGACAGGGGGAAGTGGGTAGATTTGCCTACGAGCAGTACTTC. It codes for CATSIRQGEVGRFAYEQYF. V gene TRBV15 combines with J gene TRBJ2-7, with 9 bases aligning to TRBD1. The trim removed 4 bases at V and 2 bases at J, leaving 18 bases unmatched. This CDR3 contains 19 residues. Germline assignment: CDR1 LNHNV and CDR2 YYDKDF (reference sequence).

This clonotype was detected only a few times. The CDR3: CASSFIGDTGELFF. CDR3 DNA sequence: TGTGCCAGCAGCTTTATTGGGGATACCGGGGAGCTGTTTTTT. This rearrangement joins TRBV7-2 to TRBJ2-2, with D hard to call. CDR3 length: 14 residues. Germline V gene data show CDR1 as SGHTA and CDR2 as FQGNSA. Trimming shortened V by 3 bases and J by 5 bases, and 10 bases separated the two germline ends.

This clonotype was detected only a few times. The chain uses TRBV7-8 and TRBJ1-5; no clear D. Trimming pared 1 base from V and 6 bases from J, leaving 10 bases between. There are 14 residues in the CDR3. The germline V gene encodes CDR1 SGHVS and CDR2 FQNEAQ. CDR3 amino acids: CASSLDAASQPQHF. CDR3 in DNA: TGTGCCAGCAGCTTAGATGCGGCCTCTCAGCCCCAGCATTTT. Using reference TRBV7-8 and TRBJ1-5 for the parts outside the CDR3, the full variable domain is GAGVSQSPRYKVAKRGQDVALRCDPISGHVSLFWYQQALGQGPEFLTYFQNEAQLDKSGLPSDRFFAERPEGSVSTLKIQRTQQEDSAVYLCASSLDAASQPQHFGDGTRLSIL.

CDR3 in DNA: TGTGCCAGCAGCCAAATTCTAGGGGAGCTGTTTTTT. This codes for CASSQILGELFF. The rearrangement links TRBV3-1 to TRBJ2-2; D remains unclear. Trimming shortened V by 2 bases and J by 8 bases, and 6 bases separated the two germline ends. The CDR3 extends over 12 amino acids. Germline CDR1 is LGHDT and CDR2 is YNNKEL (reference sequence).

This sequence joins TRBV10-3 and TRBJ1-5, with 7 bases lining up with TRBD1. The CDR3 contains 15 residues. V trimming: 6 bases; J trimming: 0 bases; junction bases outside the gene matches: 5. CDR1 ENHRY and CDR2 SYGVKD come from the germline V gene. In nucleotides, the CDR3 is TGTGCCATCAGCCCCTGGGACAGTAGCAATCAGCCCCAGCATTTT. This translates into CAISPWDSSNQPQHF.

This clonotype was found a few times. The chain uses TRBV6-6 and TRBJ1-1, with 7 bases matching TRBD1. Germline-derived CDR1 and CDR2 are MNHNY and SVGAGI (reference sequence). The trim removed 6 bases at V and 2 bases at J, leaving 6 bases unmatched. This CDR3 comprises 14 residues. CDR3: CASSERGPNTEAFF. CDR3 bases: TGTGCCAGCAGCGAAAGGGGGCCAAACACTGAAGCTTTCTTT.

A single count supports this clonotype. The rearrangement links TRBV4-3 to TRBJ1-2, with 9 bases aligning to TRBD1. The CDR3 has 14 amino acids. Germline CDR1 reads LGHNA; CDR2 reads YSLEER. V was pared by 3 bases and J by 5 bases, with 4 bases of the junction left unmatched. CDR3 protein: CASSHAGTGYGYTF. As DNA, the CDR3 is TGCGCCAGCAGCCATGCCGGGACAGGGTATGGCTACACCTTC.

The V and J genes are TRBV5-1 and TRBJ1-1, with 8 bases that match TRBD1. V lost 2 bases to trimming and J lost 4 bases; unmatched junction nucleotides: 7. The germline gives CDR1 SGHRS, CDR2 YFSETQ. The CDR3 length is 15 residues. The DNA of the CDR3 is TGCGCCAGCAGCTTAGACAGGGGCCCGGTCACTGAAGCTTTCTTT. It codes for CASSLDRGPVTEAFF.

V usage is TRBV24-1 and J usage is TRBJ2-2; D is perhaps TRBD1 (6 bases). In germline, CDR1 is KGHDR, CDR2 SFDVKD. V was shortened by 3 bases and J by 4 bases, with 11 bases between the two germline ends. This CDR3 has 15 amino acids. CDR3 residues: CATSDDRQVTGELFF. CDR3 DNA sequence: TGTGCCACCAGTGATGACCGACAGGTCACCGGGGAGCTGTTTTTT.

The genes are TRBV9 and TRBJ1-3; no reliable D call. Germline-derived CDR1 and CDR2 are SGDLS and YYNGEE. Trimming pared 0 bases from V and 0 bases from J, leaving 10 bases between. The CDR3 contains 16 residues. CDR3 nucleotides: TGTGCCAGCAGCGTAGGGCCGGCGAACTCTGGAAACACCATATATTTT. Translating it yields CASSVGPANSGNTIYF.

This chain links TRBV12-5 with TRBJ2-1; 14 bases are a match to TRBD2. J was trimmed by 5 bases and V by 5 bases; bases with no gene match: 8. Germline lookup yields CDR1 LGHNT and CDR2 FRNRAP. The CDR3 contains 17 residues. The CDR3 nucleotides read TGTGCTAGTGGTAAACCGGGACTAGCGGGGGTTAACAATGAGCAGTTCTTC. Its translation is CASGKPGLAGVNNEQFF.

This clonotype was found a few times. V and J are TRBV9 and TRBJ2-2; D tentatively fits TRBD1 or TRBD2 (5 bases each). CDR3 size: 15 residues. The V end was cut by 4 bases, the J end by 5 bases, with 15 bases between. CDR1 is SGDLS, CDR2 YYNGEE, per germline. CDR3 region: CASSPRVRRTGELFF. CDR3 sequence (DNA): TGTGCCAGCAGCCCCAGGGTCCGGAGGACCGGGGAGCTGTTTTTT.

This rearrangement joins TRBV7-9 to TRBJ2-7; 9 bases are a match to TRBD1. The V gene end was trimmed by 7 bases and the J gene end by 1 base; junction bases not matched to a gene: 8. This CDR3 has 15 amino acids. The germline gives CDR1 SEHNR, CDR2 FQNEAQ (reference sequence). CDR3 sequence (DNA): TGTGCCAGCACCCGCTCCGGGACAGGGTCCTACGAGCAGTACTTC. Translated: CASTRSGTGSYEQYF.

This clonotype turned up a few times. The chain couples TRBV28 to TRBJ1-3; D is uncertain. Germline loops: CDR1 MDHEN, CDR2 SYDVKM. With 5 bases removed from V and 7 bases from J, the gap between germline ends came to 18 bases. This CDR3 contains 15 residues. The CDR3 protein is CASSGPGATKNTIYF. In DNA, the CDR3 is TGTGCCAGCAGTGGACCGGGAGCAACCAAGAACACCATATATTTT. Together with reference TRBV28 and TRBJ1-3, the CDR3 gives the full variable domain: DVKVTQSSRYLVKRTGEKVFLECVQDMDHENMFWYRQDPGLGLRLIYFSYDVKMKEKGDIPEGYSVSREKKERFSLILESASTNQTSMYLCASSGPGATKNTIYFGEGSWLTVV.